This passage covers 26 T cell receptor beta chains from one sample sequenced in a study of T cells in Graves' hyperthyroidism and ophthalmopathy. Amplified TCR beta CDR3 regions came from RNA transcripts. The TCR CDR3 was amplified in a first-round RT-PCR using the HTBI primer set. In TCRdb, the multiplex PCR reads were re-called with MiXCR into one record per CDR3 protein. The profile shows around 720,000 distinct CDR3 sequences, roughly a third of them singletons. Sequencing was carried out using blood. These receptors all come from a woman aged 40 to 49 with Graves' hyperthyroidism.

Of note for this clonotype: A much larger clone lies one base from this, so it may be a read error. The chain employs TRBV5-1 and TRBJ1-2, with a weak D call TRBD1 (5 bases). The V end lost 4 bases, the J end lost 7 bases, and 14 bases lay between the germline ends. Germline values: CDR1 SGHRS, CDR2 YFSETQ. The CDR3 consists of 13 residues. CDR3 bases: TGCGCCAGCAGCACGGGACGGGAGGTTGGCTACACCTTC. This translates into CASSTGREVGYTF.

The J gene is TRBJ2-5, the V gene TRBV5-1; D not certain. The CDR3 has 14 residues. CDR1 is SGHRS and CDR2 is YFSETQ in the germline V gene. With 1 base removed from V and 5 bases from J, the gap between germline ends came to 12 bases. The CDR3 coding sequence is TGCGCCAGCAGCTTGAGGGTCGAGGTGGAGACCCAGTACTTC. It is translated as CASSLRVEVETQYF.

This clonotype was observed many times. This sequence joins TRBV7-8 and TRBJ2-6; D gene ambiguous. Germline V gene sequence: CDR1 SGHVS, CDR2 FQNEAQ. The CDR3 extends over 14 amino acids. V was clipped by 5 bases and J by 2 bases, with 7 bases between them. CDR3 DNA sequence: TGTGCCAGCAGCCCCTCCCCTGGGGCCAACGTCCTGACTTTC. This translates into CASSPSPGANVLTF. The complete variable domain, with remaining parts taken from reference TRBV7-8 and TRBJ2-6, reads GAGVSQSPRYKVAKRGQDVALRCDPISGHVSLFWYQQALGQGPEFLTYFQNEAQLDKSGLPSDRFFAERPEGSVSTLKIQRTQQEDSAVYLCASSPSPGANVLTFGAGSRLTVL.

The chain recombines TRBV7-2 with TRBJ1-5, with TRBD1 identical over 7 bases. The CDR3 covers 16 residues. Germline V CDR1 and CDR2: SGHTA, FQGNSA. The V gene end was trimmed by 2 bases and the J gene end by 2 bases; junction bases not matched to a gene: 6. In DNA form, the CDR3 reads TGTGCCAGCAGCTTATGGTCCAGGGGGGGCAATCAGCCCCAGCATTTT. This encodes CASSLWSRGGNQPQHF.

Remarks on this clonotype: This may be a read error: a much more frequent sequence differs by one nucleotide. The J gene is TRBJ1-2, the V gene TRBV10-3; 8 nucleotides line up with TRBD1. The CDR3 consists of 11 residues. The V gene end was trimmed by 10 bases and the J gene end by 8 bases; junction bases not matched to a gene: 6. Germline lookup yields CDR1 ENHRY and CDR2 SYGVKD. The CDR3 bases are TGTGCCAGCAGGACAGGGCAAGGCTACACCTTC. It yields the protein CASRTGQGYTF.

This clonotype was detected only a few times. One end of the junction varies from germline; a read error may be responsible. The gene calls are TRBV7-8 and TRBJ2-7, with 8 bases aligning to TRBD2. The V gene's germline CDR1 is SGHVS and CDR2 FQNEAQ. This CDR3 is 14 amino acids long. CDR3 protein: CASSPAGGSHEQYF. The CDR3 nucleotides read TGTGCCAGCAGCCCTGCGGGGGGCTCCCACGAGCAGTACTTC.

The chain uses TRBV20-1 and TRBJ2-5, with TRBD2 as a possible D gene (6 bases). V gave up 3 bases and J gave up 3 bases, with 14 bases separating them. The CDR3 extends over 14 amino acids. Germline CDR1 and CDR2: DFQATT and SNEGSKA (reference sequence). The CDR3, as DNA: TGCAGTGCTAGTATCATGGCGGGGAAAGAGACCCAGTACTTC. Translating gives CSASIMAGKETQYF.

With respect to this clonotype: One end of the junction is discordant with germline, which a read error may explain. The chain recombines TRBV24-1 with TRBJ1-1; 10 nucleotides match TRBD1. The V gene's germline CDR1 is KGHDR and CDR2 SFDVKD. The CDR3 sequence is 15 residues long. DNA of the CDR3: TGTGCCAGCAGTTTCGACCGGGACAGGGGCGCTGAAGCTTTCTTT. It yields the protein CASSFDRDRGAEAFF.

This clonotype was seen repeatedly, ten times or more. The rearrangement links TRBV5-4 to TRBJ1-4; 7 bases match TRBD1. The germline V gene encodes CDR1 SGHNT and CDR2 YYREEE (reference sequence). V gave up 4 bases and J gave up 8 bases; unmatched junction bases: 11. CDR3 size: 15 residues. CDR3 protein: CASSLNRGLGEKLFF. DNA of the CDR3: TGTGCCAGCAGCCTGAACAGGGGTCTGGGCGAAAAACTGTTTTTT.

This clonotype was seen at least ten times. The V gene is TRBV5-6, the J gene TRBJ1-4; possibly TRBD1 for D (5 bases). The germline gives CDR1 SGHDT, CDR2 YYEEEE. The V and J ends lost 4 bases and 5 bases respectively, with 15 bases between them. The CDR3 sequence is 15 residues long. In nucleotides, the CDR3 is TGTGCCAGCAGCCTGGCCGGGACGGGCAATGAAAAACTGTTTTTT. Protein sequence: CASSLAGTGNEKLFF.

J is TRBJ2-1 and V is TRBV7-2; 8 bases line up with TRBD2. This CDR3 region has 13 residues. Germline loops: CDR1 SGHTA, CDR2 FQGNSA. Trimming removed 5 bases from V and 9 bases from J; junction bases left unmatched: 6. The CDR3 region is CASSKEAGAEQFF. In nucleotides, the CDR3 is TGTGCCAGCAGCAAAGAAGCGGGAGCTGAGCAGTTCTTC.

The chain combines TRBV29-1 with TRBJ2-7, with 12 nucleotides matching TRBD2. Germline V gene data show CDR1 as SQVTM and CDR2 as ANQGSEA. The CDR3 extends over 14 amino acids. Unmatched junction bases numbered 8, after V lost 5 bases and J lost 6 bases. The CDR3 protein is CSVQGLAGGGEQYF. CDR3 nucleotide sequence: TGCAGCGTTCAGGGACTAGCGGGTGGCGGCGAGCAGTACTTC.

This clonotype was counted a few times. The J gene is TRBJ1-2, the V gene TRBV4-3, with D maybe TRBD1 (5 bases). Germline V gene data show CDR1 as LGHNA and CDR2 as YSLEER. V was cut by 0 bases and J by 4 bases, with 15 bases left in between. This CDR3 has 16 residues. CDR3 sequence reads: CASSQDPTGGIYGYTF. DNA for the CDR3: TGCGCCAGCAGCCAAGACCCGACCGGGGGTATCTATGGCTACACCTTC.

The rearrangement joins TRBV7-3 to TRBJ2-3, with D perhaps TRBD1 or TRBD2 (6 bases each). The CDR3 consists of 14 residues. Per the germline V gene, CDR1 is SGHTA and CDR2 is FQGTGA. V lost 5 bases and J lost 3, with 12 bases in between. The CDR3 nucleotides are TGTGCCAGCAGCCCATTAGGGGGGACAGATACGCAGTATTTT. The encoded protein is CASSPLGGTDTQYF.

The chain carries TRBV14 and TRBJ2-5, with D maybe TRBD1 (6 bases). This CDR3 contains 18 residues. Germline V lookup: CDR1 SGHDN, CDR2 FVKESK. Trimming shortened V by 4 bases and J by 0 bases, and 21 bases separated the two germline ends. The CDR3: CASSPRLQGRPDQETQYF. For the CDR3, the DNA is TGTGCCAGCAGCCCAAGGTTACAGGGAAGACCTGACCAAGAGACCCAGTACTTC. Together with reference TRBV14 and TRBJ2-5, the CDR3 gives the full variable domain: EAGVTQFPSHSVIEKGQTVTLRCDPISGHDNLYWYRRVMGKEIKFLLHFVKESKQDESGMPNNRFLAERTGGTYSTLKVQPAELEDSGVYFCASSPRLQGRPDQETQYFGPGTRLLVL.

The table lists this clonotype with a count of one. This CDR3 reads CASSQARGAGEAFF. The CDR3 bases are TGTGCCAGCAGCCAAGCTCGGGGGGCCGGTGAAGCTTTCTTT. The chain has TRBV4-2 and TRBJ1-1, with a weak D call TRBD1 (6 bases). The CDR3 runs to 14 residues. Germline CDR1 reads LGHNA; CDR2 reads YNFKEQ. Trimming pared 1 base from V and 7 bases from J, leaving 13 bases between.

At least ten counts were recorded for this clonotype. This chain links TRBV11-2 with TRBJ1-2; possibly TRBD1 for D (6 bases). Between the trimmed V and J ends, which lost 5 bases and 4 bases, there was a span of 17 bases. The CDR3 spans 15 residues. CDR1 SGHAT and CDR2 FQNNGV come from the germline V gene. Here the CDR3 DNA reads TGTGCCAGCAGCAACGTCCGACAGGACACCTATGGCTACACCTTC. It is translated as CASSNVRQDTYGYTF.

The chain uses TRBV10-2 and TRBJ1-1; D gene ambiguous. Germline CDR1 WSHSY, CDR2 SAAADI. This CDR3 is built from 14 residues. V was shortened by 6 bases and J by 3 bases, with 14 bases between the two germline ends. CDR3 loop: CASSQDIGDTEAFF. In DNA, the CDR3 is TGCGCCAGCAGCCAAGATATCGGAGACACTGAAGCTTTCTTT.

This clonotype was seen a few times. The genes are TRBV20-1 and TRBJ2-1, with D possibly TRBD2 on 6 matching bases. CDR3 length: 13 amino acids. CDR1 is DFQATT and CDR2 is SNEGSKA in the germline V gene (reference sequence). V was pared by 7 bases and J by 6 bases, with 16 bases between. Here the CDR3 DNA reads TGCAGTGTCGGTAGCGGAAACCTCAATGAGCAGTTCTTC. Its protein product is CSVGSGNLNEQFF.

This clonotype came up many times. The chain combines TRBV12-3 or TRBV12-4 with TRBJ1-2, with D tentatively TRBD1 (5 bases). The CDR3 sequence is 13 residues long. V shed 4 bases and J shed 8 bases, with 14 bases lying between them. As DNA, the CDR3 is TGTGCCAGCAGTTCAATGGGGGGTAGAGGCTACACCTTC. Its protein is CASSSMGGRGYTF.

Regarding this clonotype: The junction and the germline gene differ at one end; a read error may be behind it. The chain joins TRBV7-2 to TRBJ2-7; 9 nucleotides match TRBD1. Germline CDR1 SGHTA, CDR2 FQGNSA. CDR3 length: 12 amino acids. The CDR3 DNA sequence: TGTGCCAGCAGATCGACGGGACAGGGTCCCACCTTC. Its protein is CASRSTGQGPTF. The full variable domain, its missing parts supplied by reference TRBV7-2 and TRBJ2-7, is GAGVSQSPSNKVTEKGKDVELRCDPISGHTALYWYRQSLGQGLEFLIYFQGNSAPDKSGLPSDRFSAERTGGSVSTLTIQRTQQEDSAVYLCASRSTGQGPTFGPGTRLTVT.

The V gene is TRBV29-1, the J gene TRBJ2-2, with D perhaps being TRBD1 or TRBD2 (5 bases each). V gave up 8 bases and J gave up 4 bases, with 17 bases separating them. Germline V CDR1 and CDR2: SQVTM, ANQGSEA. The CDR3 runs to 14 residues. The CDR3 loop reads CSYRIGGRTGELFF. The CDR3 DNA reads TGCAGCTATCGCATTGGGGGACGCACCGGGGAGCTGTTTTTT.

V gene TRBV29-1 combines with J gene TRBJ2-7; no firm D call. This CDR3 is built from 11 residues. Trimming took off 1 base at V and 3 bases at J, with 4 bases between the two ends. The germline V gene encodes CDR1 SQVTM and CDR2 ANQGSEA. The CDR3 DNA follows: TGCAGCGTTGAAGCGTACTACGAGCAGTACTTC. Its translation is CSVEAYYEQYF.

This clonotype has more than one count but fewer than ten. Germline is not matched at one junction end, which may reflect a read error. The V gene is TRBV6-1, the J gene TRBJ1-1; the D is unclear. The CDR3 is 13 amino acids. CDR1 and CDR2 from the germline V gene are MNHNS and SASEGT. CDR3 in amino acids: CASSQAVDTEAFF. CDR3 DNA sequence: TGTGCCAGCAGTCAAGCGGTGGACACTGAAGCTTTCTTT.

The chain links TRBV20-1 to TRBJ1-1; D might be TRBD1 (5 bases). Looked up from germline, CDR1 is DFQATT and CDR2 is SNEGSKA (reference sequence). The CDR3 consists of 11 residues. The V and J ends lost 5 bases and 10 bases respectively, with 14 bases between them. CDR3: CSAGPGASAFF. In DNA, the CDR3 is TGCAGTGCTGGACCCGGGGCCTCAGCTTTCTTT.

This clonotype was recorded a few times. V usage is TRBV12-3 or TRBV12-4 and J usage is TRBJ1-5; D perhaps matches TRBD1 (6 bases). Trimming removed 6 bases at V and 4 bases at J, with 16 bases between. This CDR3 is 15 amino acids long. CDR3 region: CASSPTGDYNQPQHF. The CDR3 nucleotides read TGTGCCAGCAGCCCGACAGGCGACTATAATCAGCCCCAGCATTTT.